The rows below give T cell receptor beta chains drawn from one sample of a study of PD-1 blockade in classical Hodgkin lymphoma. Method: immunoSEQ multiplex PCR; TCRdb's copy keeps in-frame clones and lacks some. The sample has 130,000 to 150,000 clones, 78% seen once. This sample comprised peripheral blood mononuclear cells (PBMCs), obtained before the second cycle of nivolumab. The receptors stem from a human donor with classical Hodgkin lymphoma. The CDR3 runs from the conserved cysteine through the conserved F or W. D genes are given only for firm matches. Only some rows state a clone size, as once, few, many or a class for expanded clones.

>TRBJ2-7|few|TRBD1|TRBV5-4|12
CASSSGQREQYF
TGTGCCAGCAGCTCGGGACAGAGGGAGCAGTACTTC
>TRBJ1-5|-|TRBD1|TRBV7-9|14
CASTTGQGNQPQHF
TGTGCCAGCACCACCGGACAGGGCAATCAGCCCCAGCATTTT
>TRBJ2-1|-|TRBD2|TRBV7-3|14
CASSLAGGLNEQFF
TGTGCCAGCAGCTTAGCGGGGGGCCTCAATGAGCAGTTCTTC
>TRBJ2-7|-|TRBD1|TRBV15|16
CATSREGGQGGDEQYF
TGTGCCACCAGCAGAGAAGGGGGACAGGGAGGGGACGAGCAGTACTTC
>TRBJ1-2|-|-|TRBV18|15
CASSSGPLAVYGYTF
TGTGCCAGCTCATCGGGACCCTTGGCCGTCTATGGCTACACCTTC
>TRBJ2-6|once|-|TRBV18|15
CASSPVGTGANVLTF
TGTGCCAGCTCACCAGTTGGGACTGGGGCCAACGTCCTGACTTTC
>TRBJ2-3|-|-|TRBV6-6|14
CASSYIRETDTQYF
TGTGCCAGCAGTTATATCAGGGAGACAGATACGCAGTATTTT
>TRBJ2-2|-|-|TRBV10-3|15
CAISDSSEGTGELFF
TGTGCCATCAGTGACTCTTCCGAGGGCACCGGGGAGCTGTTTTTT
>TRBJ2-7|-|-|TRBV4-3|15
CASSQDLSRGLEQYF
TGCGCCAGCAGCCAAGATCTTTCAAGGGGGTTAGAGCAGTACTTC
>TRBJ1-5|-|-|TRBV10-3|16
CAISESRGNSNQPQHF
TGTGCCATCAGTGAGTCGAGAGGTAATAGCAATCAGCCCCAGCATTTT
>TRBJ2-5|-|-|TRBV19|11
CASTDQETQYF
TGTGCCAGTACAGACCAAGAGACCCAGTACTTC
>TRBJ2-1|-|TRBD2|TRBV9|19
CASSVDPPMTSGGYNEQFF
TGTGCCAGCAGCGTAGATCCCCCCATGACTAGCGGGGGTTACAATGAGCAGTTCTTC
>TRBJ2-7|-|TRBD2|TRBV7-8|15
CASSLVSRGGYEQYF
TGTGCCAGCAGCTTAGTGTCCCGGGGAGGGTACGAGCAGTACTTC
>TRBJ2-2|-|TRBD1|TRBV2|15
CASSAGTGVSGELFF
TGTGCCAGCAGCGCCGGGACAGGGGTTTCCGGGGAGCTGTTTTTT
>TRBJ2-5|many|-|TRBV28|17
CASSLARTGPLQETQYF
TGTGCCAGCAGTTTGGCAAGGACGGGGCCTCTCCAAGAGACCCAGTACTTC
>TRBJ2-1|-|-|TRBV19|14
CASKVTGLLDEQFF
TGTGCCAGTAAAGTGACGGGGCTCCTGGATGAGCAGTTCTTC
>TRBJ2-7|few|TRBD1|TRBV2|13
CASKGQASYEQYF
TGTGCCAGCAAGGGACAGGCTTCCTACGAGCAGTACTTC
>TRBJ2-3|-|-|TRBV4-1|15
CASSQEQSSTDTQYF
TGCGCCAGCAGCCAAGAGCAATCGAGCACAGATACGCAGTATTTT
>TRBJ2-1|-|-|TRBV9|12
CASSESLGEQFF
TGTGCCAGCAGCGAGTCCTTAGGGGAGCAGTTCTTC
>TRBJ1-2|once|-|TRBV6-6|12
CACSRVGEGYTF
TGTGCCTGCTCGAGGGTCGGGGAGGGCTACACCTTC
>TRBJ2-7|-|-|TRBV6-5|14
CASSYSKFSYEQYF
TGTGCCAGCAGTTACTCCAAGTTCAGCTACGAGCAGTACTTC
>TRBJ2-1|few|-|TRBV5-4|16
CASSLRPGSSYNEQFF
TGTGCCAGCAGCTTACGGCCGGGGAGCTCCTACAATGAGCAGTTCTTC
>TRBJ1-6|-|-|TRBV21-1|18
CASSPTGQGRSYNSPLHF
TGTGCCAGCAGCCCTACGGGGCAGGGGAGGTCCTATAATTCACCCCTCCACTTT
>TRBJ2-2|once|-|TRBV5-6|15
CASSPKGPNTGELFF
TGTGCCAGCAGTCCTAAGGGTCCGAACACCGGGGAGCTGTTTTTT
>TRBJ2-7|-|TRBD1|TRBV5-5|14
CASSWGPGGDEQYF
TGTGCCAGCAGCTGGGGGCCAGGGGGCGACGAGCAGTACTTC
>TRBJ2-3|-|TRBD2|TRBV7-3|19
CASSLLGVSGGPLTDTQYF
TGTGCCAGCAGCTTATTAGGGGTGTCGGGAGGGCCGTTAACAGATACGCAGTATTTT
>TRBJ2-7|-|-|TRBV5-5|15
CASSHETVASYEQYF
TGTGCCAGCAGCCACGAGACAGTCGCCTCCTACGAGCAGTACTTC
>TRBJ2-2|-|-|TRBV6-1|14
CASRKEGGPGELFF
TGTGCCAGCAGAAAGGAGGGGGGGCCCGGGGAGCTGTTTTTT
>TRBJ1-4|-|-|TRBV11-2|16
CASSSLGGGAVEKLFF
TGTGCCAGCAGCTCTCTGGGTGGGGGGGCAGTTGAAAAACTGTTTTTT
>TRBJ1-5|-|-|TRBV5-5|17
CASSSDGQFDSNQPQHF
TGTGCCAGCAGCTCCGATGGACAGTTTGATAGCAATCAGCCCCAGCATTTT
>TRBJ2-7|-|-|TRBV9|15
CASSPHRDPTYEQYF
TGTGCCAGCAGCCCCCACCGGGACCCCACCTACGAGCAGTACTTC
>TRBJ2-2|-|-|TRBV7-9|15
CASSFRGENTGELFF
TGTGCCAGCAGCTTTCGCGGGGAGAACACCGGGGAGCTGTTTTTT
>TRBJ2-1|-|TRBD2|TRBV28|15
CASTLAGRSFNEQFF
TGTGCCAGCACCTTAGCGGGGCGGTCCTTCAATGAGCAGTTCTTC
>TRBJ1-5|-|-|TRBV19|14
CASSEDTINQPQHF
TGTGCCAGTAGCGAGGACACGATCAATCAGCCCCAGCATTTT
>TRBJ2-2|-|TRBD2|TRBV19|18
CASSWAGVNTGRTGELFF
TGTGCCAGTAGTTGGGCGGGGGTGAACACCGGGCGCACCGGGGAGCTGTTTTTT
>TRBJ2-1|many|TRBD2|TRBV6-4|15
CASSDSFAGGNEQFF
TGTGCCAGCAGTGACTCGTTCGCGGGAGGCAATGAGCAGTTCTTC
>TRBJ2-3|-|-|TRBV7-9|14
CASSLYWGTDTQYF
TGTGCCAGCAGCTTATATTGGGGGACAGATACGCAGTATTTT
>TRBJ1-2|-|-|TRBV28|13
CASSSLTAYGYTF
TGTGCCAGCAGTTCCCTGACAGCCTATGGCTACACCTTC
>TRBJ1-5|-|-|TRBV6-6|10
CASRSQPQHF
TGTGCCAGCAGGAGTCAGCCCCAGCATTTT
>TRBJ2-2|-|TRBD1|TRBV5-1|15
CASSLLGQGDGELFF
TGCGCCAGCAGCTTATTGGGACAGGGGGACGGGGAGCTGTTTTTT
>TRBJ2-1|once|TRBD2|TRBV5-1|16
CASGLRAGSSYNEQFF
TGCGCCAGCGGGCTGCGAGCGGGGAGCTCCTACAATGAGCAGTTCTTC
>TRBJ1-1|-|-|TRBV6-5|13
CASSGAGFTEAFF
TGTGCCAGCAGTGGTGCGGGGTTCACTGAAGCTTTCTTT
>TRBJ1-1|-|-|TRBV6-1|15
CASKSNSDRNTEAFF
TGTGCCAGCAAATCTAACTCAGACAGGAACACTGAAGCTTTCTTT
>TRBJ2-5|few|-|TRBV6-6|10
CASRQETQYF
TGTGCCAGCAGACAAGAGACCCAGTACTTC
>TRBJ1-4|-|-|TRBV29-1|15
CSVEPPGTVYEKLFF
TGCAGCGTTGAACCCCCCGGGACGGTGTATGAAAAACTGTTTTTT
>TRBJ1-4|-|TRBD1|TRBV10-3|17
CAIRPGQGKGVNEKLFF
TGTGCCATCAGACCGGGACAGGGAAAGGGGGTTAATGAAAAACTGTTTTTT
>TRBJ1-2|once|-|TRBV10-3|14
CAISDERGRYGYTF
TGTGCCATCAGTGATGAAAGGGGAAGGTATGGCTACACCTTC
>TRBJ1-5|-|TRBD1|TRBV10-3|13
CAIRDRVNQPQHF
TGTGCCATCAGGGACAGGGTAAATCAGCCCCAGCATTTT
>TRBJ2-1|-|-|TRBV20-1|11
CSANAYNEQFF
TGCAGTGCTAATGCCTACAATGAGCAGTTCTTC
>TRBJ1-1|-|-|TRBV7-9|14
CASSLWTANTEAFF
TGTGCCAGCAGCTTATGGACAGCGAACACTGAAGCTTTCTTT
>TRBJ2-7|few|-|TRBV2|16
CASSEVAAGSSYEQYF
TGTGCCAGCAGTGAAGTTGCGGCAGGTAGCTCCTACGAGCAGTACTTC